This TCR beta chain was recorded in a study of persistence of HIV-infected CD4 T cells. Regarding the study as a whole: Bulk TCR data could not be restricted to HIV-1-infected CMV-responding cells. Degenerate expanded CDR3beta sequences were enriched among CMV- and Gag-responding cells.

The stimulus was an HIV-1 Gag 15-mer peptide pool, 0.9 to 1 ug/peptide/mL. Sorting of responding CD4+ T cells relied on upregulated CD40 ligand together with CD69. A roughly 18-hour stimulation of CD8-depleted PBMCs used anti-CD28/CD49d costimulation, CD40-blocking antibody and enfuvirtide. The immunoSEQ assay was version 4, run in survey mode. This table comes from immunoSEQ multiplex PCR, and its TCRdb copy is limited to in-frame clones, with some not included. The sample consists of more than 30,000 clones, approximately 70% of them appearing once. To note about this clone: Its antigen is unknown.

This specimen consisted of CD4+ T cells sorted from PBMCs after roughly 18-hour stimulation, obtained from a patient who received antiretroviral therapy. The TCR originated in an adult man with HIV who was CMV-seropositive.

CDR3: CASSRTGDYGYTF. CDR3 bases: TGTGCCAGCAGCCGGACAGGGGACTATGGCTACACCTTC. V gene TRBV7-9 combines with J gene TRBJ1-2; 9 bases are shared with TRBD1. CDR3 length: 13 amino acids. J gave up 3 bases and V 5 bases, and 1 base lay outside the gene matches. The germline gives CDR1 SEHNR, CDR2 FQNEAQ (reference sequence).